A single sample is the source of the 31 T cell receptor beta chains below, sequenced in a study of early T cells in non-severe SARS-CoV-2 infection. From the 5' RACE reads, TCRdb called clonotypes with MiXCR, one entry per CDR3 protein. The table includes 55,000 to 75,000 distinct CDR3 sequences, less than 15% detected once. Input material: whole blood. These receptors all come from an adult who was a healthcare worker with PCR-confirmed SARS-CoV-2 infection or an uninfected control (not recorded which).

This clonotype was counted many times. The rearrangement joins TRBV30 to TRBJ2-7; 9 bases map to TRBD1. Losses at the gene ends were 2 bases for V and 6 bases for J; bases not matched to a gene: 5. Per the germline V gene, CDR1 is GTSNPN and CDR2 is SVGIG (reference sequence). The CDR3 is made up of 13 amino acids. The CDR3 region is CAWSMGQGGEQYF. In DNA form, the CDR3 reads TGTGCCTGGAGTATGGGACAGGGAGGCGAGCAGTACTTC.

At least ten counts were recorded for this clonotype. This chain connects TRBV18 to TRBJ2-3; TRBD2 agrees at 9 bases. The CDR3 totals 13 residues. The V gene end was trimmed by 10 bases and the J gene end by 4 bases; junction bases not matched to a gene: 6. Germline V gene data show CDR1 as KGHSH and CDR2 as LQKENI. CDR3 DNA sequence: TGTGCCACGAGCGGGGGGCTCCCAGATACGCAGTATTTT. Translating it yields CATSGGLPDTQYF.

V usage is TRBV7-6 and J usage is TRBJ2-3; TRBD2 matches at 8 bases. Germline loops: CDR1 SGHVS, CDR2 FNYEAQ. CDR3 length: 16 residues. V was pared by 5 bases and J by 1 base, with 8 bases of the junction left unmatched. This CDR3 reads CASSRSGGLRTDTQYF. The CDR3 bases are TGTGCCAGCAGCCGATCGGGAGGGCTACGCACAGATACGCAGTATTTT.

This clonotype has only a few counts. CDR3 DNA sequence: TGCAGCTTCCAGGTACGGGCCACAGATACGCAGTATTTT. Translation gives CSFQVRATDTQYF. V and J are TRBV29-1 and TRBJ2-3; D gene uncertain. CDR3 length: 13 amino acids. V gave up 8 bases and J gave up 2 bases, with 14 bases separating them. Looked up from germline, CDR1 is SQVTM and CDR2 is ANQGSEA.

This clonotype was counted ten times or more. This chain connects TRBV5-1 to TRBJ2-7; 7 positions match TRBD1. The CDR3 has 14 amino acids. The ends lost 0 bases at V and 3 bases at J; junction bases unmatched: 3. Germline V gene lookup returns CDR1 SGHRS and CDR2 YFSETQ. Here the CDR3 reads CASSLDHRGYEQYF. CDR3 DNA sequence: TGCGCCAGCAGCTTGGATCACAGGGGCTACGAGCAGTACTTC. The full variable domain, with the rest looked up from reference TRBV5-1 and TRBJ2-7, is KAGVTQTPRYLIKTRGQQVTLSCSPISGHRSVSWYQQTPGQGLQFLFEYFSETQRNKGNFPGRFSGRQFSNSRSEMNVSTLELGDSALYLCASSLDHRGYEQYFGPGTRLTVT.

The CDR3 DNA is TGTGCCAGCAGCCTGGGGGCAACCACAGATACGCAGTATTTT. It yields the protein CASSLGATTDTQYF. This rearrangement joins TRBV7-8 to TRBJ2-3; D is perhaps TRBD1 (6 bases). The CDR3 is 14 amino acids. V was cut by 5 bases and J by 2 bases, with 11 bases left in between. CDR1 and CDR2 (germline): SGHVS, FQNEAQ.

This clonotype was counted between two and nine times. This chain joins TRBV20-1 and TRBJ1-5, with TRBD1 matching 8 bases. CDR1 DFQATT and CDR2 SNEGSKA come from the germline V gene (reference sequence). The CDR3 is 14 amino acids. Trimming took 2 bases from V and 3 from J; bases not matched to a gene: 3. Here the CDR3 reads CSARKQGDNQPQHF. CDR3 nucleotide sequence: TGCAGTGCTAGAAAACAGGGGGACAATCAGCCCCAGCATTTT.

The rearrangement uses TRBV7-9 and TRBJ1-2; 7 bases align to TRBD1. V was pared by 1 base and J by 3 bases, with 11 bases of the junction left unmatched. This CDR3 spans 17 amino acids. CDR1 and CDR2 from the germline V gene are SEHNR and FQNEAQ (reference sequence). CDR3 protein: CASSLDRHTGVDYGYTF. The CDR3 DNA is TGTGCCAGCAGCTTAGATCGGCACACAGGGGTTGACTATGGCTACACCTTC.

This clonotype was seen repeatedly, ten times or more. This chain joins TRBV7-6 and TRBJ1-2; no clear D gene. In germline, CDR1 is SGHVS, CDR2 FNYEAQ. The V gene lost 5 bases and the J gene lost 3 bases, with 13 bases spanning the gap. CDR3 size: 14 residues. The DNA for the CDR3 is TGTGCCAGCAGCCCCAGAGGTGGGGACTATGGCTACACCTTC. Protein: CASSPRGGDYGYTF. The variable domain in full, with the rest retrieved from reference TRBV7-6 and TRBJ1-2, is GAGVSQSPRYKVTKRGQDVALRCDPISGHVSLYWYRQALGQGPEFLTYFNYEAQQDKSGLPNDRFSAERPEGSISTLTIQRTEQRDSAMYRCASSPRGGDYGYTFGSGTRLTVV.

The chain recombines TRBV7-3 with TRBJ2-1, with 10 bases aligning to TRBD1. Trimming at V came to 6 bases and at J to 8 bases, leaving 13 bases not matched to a gene. The germline CDR1 and CDR2 sequences are SGHTA and FQGTGA. This CDR3 region has 16 residues. CDR3 sequence reads: CASSPDFVGTGDEQFF. The CDR3 coding sequence is TGTGCCAGCAGTCCCGACTTTGTCGGGACAGGGGATGAGCAGTTCTTC.

This clonotype appeared a few times. The chain links TRBV12-3 or TRBV12-4 to TRBJ2-4, with D possibly being TRBD1 (5 bases). The CDR3 is 13 amino acids. Between the trimmed V and J ends, which lost 6 bases and 9 bases, there was a span of 15 bases. DNA for the CDR3: TGTGCCAGCAGCTTGGGGCAGTGGAGCATTCAGTACTTC. It is translated as CASSLGQWSIQYF.

Only a few counts were recorded for this clonotype. The rearrangement links TRBV29-1 to TRBJ1-4, with a weak D call TRBD1 (5 bases). The CDR3 covers 16 residues. Germline CDR1 is SQVTM and CDR2 is ANQGSEA. Trimming pared 3 bases from V and 3 bases from J, leaving 17 bases between. The CDR3 DNA follows: TGCAGCGTTGACGCACCACCCGGGACGGCTAATGAAAAACTGTTTTTT. The encoded protein is CSVDAPPGTANEKLFF.

This clonotype was counted many times. J is TRBJ2-5 and V is TRBV25-1; a possible D gene is TRBD1 (6 bases). The CDR3 has 14 residues. The germline V and J ends were trimmed by 6 bases and 4 bases, with 15 bases remaining between them. Germline loops: CDR1 MGHDK, CDR2 SYGVNS. CDR3 coding DNA: TGTGCCAGCAGCGCAGGGGCGCCTGGAGAGACCCAGTACTTC. Amino acid sequence: CASSAGAPGETQYF.

A note on this clonotype: A junction end diverges from the germline sequence, so it may reflect a read error. The V gene is TRBV28, the J gene TRBJ1-2; perhaps TRBD1 as D (5 bases). Germline values: CDR1 MDHEN, CDR2 SYDVKM. This CDR3 has 15 residues. The CDR3 is CASSGGILANYGYTF. The CDR3 region has the DNA TGTGCTAGCAGTGGGGGTATTCTGGCTAACTATGGCTACACCTTC.

The chain uses TRBV29-1 and TRBJ2-2; D remains ambiguous. Per germline, CDR1 SQVTM and CDR2 ANQGSEA. The CDR3 has 13 residues. V was shortened by 5 bases and J by 4 bases, with 11 bases between the two germline ends. CDR3 amino acids: CSVSELGTGELFF. The CDR3 coding sequence is TGCAGCGTTTCCGAGTTAGGCACCGGGGAGCTGTTTTTT.

The sample holds many counts of this clonotype. The chain is built from TRBV5-1 and TRBJ1-6; 7 bases map to TRBD1. The CDR3 has 13 amino acids. V lost 6 bases, J lost 8 bases, and 5 bases stayed unmatched. Germline V gene lookup returns CDR1 SGHRS and CDR2 YFSETQ. The CDR3: CASTRGYYSPLHF. CDR3 sequence (DNA): TGCGCCAGCACCAGGGGGTACTATTCACCCCTCCACTTT.

CDR3 sequence reads: CAWSVLLGTGELFF. The CDR3 bases are TGTGCCTGGAGTGTTCTCCTGGGGACCGGGGAGCTGTTTTTT. This chain joins TRBV30 and TRBJ2-2; D not certain. The germline V and J ends were trimmed by 0 bases and 5 bases, with 10 bases remaining between them. Germline V CDR1 and CDR2: GTSNPN, SVGIG (reference sequence). The CDR3 totals 14 residues.

This clonotype was observed at least ten times. The chain has TRBV11-2 and TRBJ2-7; D may be TRBD1 (5 bases). In germline, CDR1 is SGHAT, CDR2 FQNNGV. Trimming took 1 base from V and 2 from J, leaving 9 bases between them. CDR3 length: 14 residues. The CDR3 is CASSLGQGAYEQYF. DNA of the CDR3: TGTGCCAGCAGCTTAGGGCAGGGTGCCTACGAGCAGTACTTC.

This clonotype appeared a few times. The rearrangement uses TRBV5-1 and TRBJ2-1; 10 nucleotides align to TRBD2. With 3 bases clipped from V and 6 bases from J, the junction kept 9 bases outside the gene matches. Germline CDR1 and CDR2: SGHRS and YFSETQ. The CDR3 sequence is 16 residues long. CDR3 DNA sequence: TGCGCCAGCAGCTACAGCGGGGGGGCAAGTTTCAATGAGCAGTTCTTC. As protein: CASSYSGGASFNEQFF.

This clonotype appeared a few times. The V and J genes are TRBV7-9 and TRBJ2-7; D unresolved. V was pared by 8 bases and J by 0 bases, with 11 bases between. This CDR3 region has 13 residues. CDR1 is SEHNR and CDR2 is FQNEAQ in the germline V gene (reference sequence). In DNA, the CDR3 is TGTGCCAGCTCAGGTCAAAGCTCCTACGAGCAGTACTTC. The encoded protein is CASSGQSSYEQYF.

This clonotype has more than one count but fewer than ten. The chain joins TRBV21-1 to TRBJ2-3; the tabulated D call, TRBD2, remains unverified against the DNA. TRBV21-1 is noted as a pseudogene. The CDR3 totals 19 residues. CDR3 in amino acids: CASSKARVITVLCTDTQYF. The CDR3 DNA sequence: TGTGCCAGCAGCAAAGCGCGGGTTATCACAGTCCTTTGCACAGATACGCAGTATTTT.

The V call is TRBV18, the J call TRBJ1-1, with TRBD1 matching over 10 bases. Unmatched junction bases numbered 4, after V lost 3 bases and J lost 3 bases. This CDR3 contains 15 residues. Germline values: CDR1 KGHSH, CDR2 LQKENI. The CDR3 protein is CASSPTGGLDTEAFF. The CDR3 nucleotides read TGTGCCAGCTCACCGACAGGGGGCTTAGACACTGAAGCTTTCTTT. Complete variable domain (other parts from reference TRBV18 and TRBJ1-1): NAGVMQNPRHLVRRRGQEARLRCSPMKGHSHVYWYRQLPEEGLKFMVYLQKENIIDESGMPKERFSAEFPKEGPSILRIQQVVRGDSAAYFCASSPTGGLDTEAFFGQGTRLTVV.

The chain is built from TRBV2 and TRBJ1-2; 8 bases match TRBD1. Germline values: CDR1 SNHLY, CDR2 FYNNEI. The CDR3 is 13 residues long. J was trimmed by 7 bases and V by 8 bases; bases with no gene match: 9. In DNA form, the CDR3 reads TGTGCCAGCCGCCAGGGCAGGGGGCCTGGCTACACCTTC. The encoded protein is CASRQGRGPGYTF.

This clonotype was counted between two and nine times. V gene TRBV20-1 combines with J gene TRBJ2-5, with D possibly matching TRBD1 (5 bases). V lost 2 bases, J lost 2 bases, and 12 bases lay in between. Germline assignment: CDR1 DFQATT and CDR2 SNEGSKA (reference sequence). This CDR3 has 14 amino acids. This CDR3 reads CSARLSWTQETQYF. CDR3 bases: TGCAGTGCTAGACTGAGTTGGACACAAGAGACCCAGTACTTC.

This clonotype has only a few counts. This sequence joins TRBV11-2 and TRBJ1-1; 7 nucleotides align to TRBD1. The ends lost 3 bases at V and 5 bases at J; junction bases unmatched: 6. The germline CDR1 and CDR2 sequences are SGHAT and FQNNGV. CDR3 size: 14 residues. For the CDR3, the DNA is TGTGCCAGCAGCTTTGGACAGGTTGGAACTGAAGCTTTCTTT. Amino acid sequence: CASSFGQVGTEAFF.

This clonotype was seen ten or more times. The V gene is TRBV7-2, the J gene TRBJ2-7, with D maybe TRBD1 (6 bases). CDR3 length: 13 amino acids. Between the trimmed V and J ends, which lost 4 bases and 2 bases, there was a span of 9 bases. Germline V gene lookup returns CDR1 SGHTA and CDR2 FQGNSA. The CDR3 DNA follows: TGTGCCAGCAGCTCCGGACAGACCTACGAGCAGTACTTC. Protein sequence: CASSSGQTYEQYF. The full variable domain, its missing parts supplied by reference TRBV7-2 and TRBJ2-7, is GAGVSQSPSNKVTEKGKDVELRCDPISGHTALYWYRQSLGQGLEFLIYFQGNSAPDKSGLPSDRFSAERTGGSVSTLTIQRTQQEDSAVYLCASSSGQTYEQYFGPGTRLTVT.

This clonotype was counted at least ten times. The chain combines TRBV20-1 with TRBJ2-7; the match to TRBD1 covers 7 bases. The V segment lost 3 bases and the J segment 3 bases; nucleotides outside the gene matches: 5. The CDR3 contains 13 residues. Germline V lookup: CDR1 DFQATT, CDR2 SNEGSKA (reference sequence). This CDR3 reads CSARGDRDYEQYF. The CDR3, as DNA: TGCAGTGCTAGGGGCGACAGGGACTACGAGCAGTACTTC.

The CDR3 nucleotides read TGTGCCAGCAGCCCCCTATCTGGGGGGTACAATGAGCAGTTCTTC. Its protein is CASSPLSGGYNEQFF. This chain links TRBV2 with TRBJ2-1; a weak D match, TRBD2 (6 bases). Germline V lookup: CDR1 SNHLY, CDR2 FYNNEI. Trimming took off 6 bases at V and 4 bases at J, with 16 bases between the two ends. The CDR3 is made up of 15 amino acids. The full variable domain, rest sourced from reference TRBV2 and TRBJ2-1, is EPEVTQTPSHQVTQMGQEVILRCVPISNHLYFYWYRQILGQKVEFLVSFYNNEISEKSEIFDDQFSVERPDGSNFTLKIRSTKLEDSAMYFCASSPLSGGYNEQFFGPGTRLTVL.

The chain links TRBV27 to TRBJ2-7; 9 bases line up with TRBD1. The CDR3 runs 15 residues. The trim removed 2 bases at V and 2 bases at J, leaving 4 bases unmatched. Germline values: CDR1 MNHEY, CDR2 SMNVEV (reference sequence). The CDR3 region has the DNA TGTGCCAGCAGTTTACAGCGGGACAGGGCCTACGAGCAGTACTTC. Amino acid sequence: CASSLQRDRAYEQYF.

This clonotype showed up many times. V and J are TRBV5-1 and TRBJ1-2; 10 bases map to TRBD1. The J segment lost 3 bases and the V segment lost 1 base, leaving 9 bases of the junction unmatched. CDR3 length equals 17 residues. Germline loops: CDR1 SGHRS, CDR2 YFSETQ. CDR3 coding DNA: TGCGCCAGCAGCTTGACCGGGACAGGGGAACAAGACTATGGCTACACCTTC. Protein sequence: CASSLTGTGEQDYGYTF.

This clonotype was detected many times. The rearrangement links TRBV6-5 to TRBJ2-7; D is possibly TRBD2 (6 bases). Trimming cost V 8 bases and J 4 bases, with 18 bases left between them. Germline assignment: CDR1 MNHEY and CDR2 SVGAGI. This CDR3 comprises 14 residues. CDR3 in amino acids: CASFTGTGAYEQYF. CDR3 coding DNA: TGTGCCAGCTTTACCGGGACGGGAGCATACGAGCAGTACTTC.